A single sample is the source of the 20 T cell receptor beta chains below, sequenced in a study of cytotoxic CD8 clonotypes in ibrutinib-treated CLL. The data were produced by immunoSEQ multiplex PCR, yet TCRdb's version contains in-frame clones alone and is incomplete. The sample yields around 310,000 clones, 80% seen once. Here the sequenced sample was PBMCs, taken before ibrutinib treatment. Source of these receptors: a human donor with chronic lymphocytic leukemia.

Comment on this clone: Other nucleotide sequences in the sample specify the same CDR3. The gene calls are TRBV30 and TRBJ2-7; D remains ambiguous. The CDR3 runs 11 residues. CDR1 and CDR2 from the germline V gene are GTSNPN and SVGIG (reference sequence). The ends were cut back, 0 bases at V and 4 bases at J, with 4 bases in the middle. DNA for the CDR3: TGTGCCTGGAGTGTACAATACGAGCAGTACTTC. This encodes CAWSVQYEQYF.

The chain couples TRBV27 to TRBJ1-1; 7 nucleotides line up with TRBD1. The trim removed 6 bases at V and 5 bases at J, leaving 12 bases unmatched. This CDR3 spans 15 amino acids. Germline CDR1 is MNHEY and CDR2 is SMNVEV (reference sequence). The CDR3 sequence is CASSPNRGGGTEAFF. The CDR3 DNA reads TGTGCCAGCAGCCCAAACAGGGGTGGGGGAACTGAAGCTTTCTTT.

The CDR3 reads CASMGLTGSYEQYF. CDR3 in DNA: TGCGCCAGCATGGGACTAACAGGCTCCTACGAGCAGTACTTC. The genes are TRBV10-2 and TRBJ2-7; 7 bases are shared with TRBD2. The CDR3 spans 14 residues. The V segment lost 7 bases and the J segment 0 bases; nucleotides outside the gene matches: 6. Germline CDR1 reads WSHSY; CDR2 reads SAAADI.

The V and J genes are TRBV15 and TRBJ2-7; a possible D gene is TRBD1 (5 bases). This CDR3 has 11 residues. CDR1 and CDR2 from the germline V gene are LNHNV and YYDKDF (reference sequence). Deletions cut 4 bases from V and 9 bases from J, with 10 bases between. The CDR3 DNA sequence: TGTGCCACCAGCACCAGGGAACGGCAGTACTTC. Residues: CATSTRERQYF.

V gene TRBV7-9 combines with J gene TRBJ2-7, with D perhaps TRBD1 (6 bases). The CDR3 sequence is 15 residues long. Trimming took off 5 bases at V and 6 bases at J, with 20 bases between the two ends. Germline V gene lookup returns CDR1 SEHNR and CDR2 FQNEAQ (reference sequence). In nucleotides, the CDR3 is TGTGCCAGCAGCAAACCCGGGACAACTATACGCGAGCAGTACTTC. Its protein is CASSKPGTTIREQYF.

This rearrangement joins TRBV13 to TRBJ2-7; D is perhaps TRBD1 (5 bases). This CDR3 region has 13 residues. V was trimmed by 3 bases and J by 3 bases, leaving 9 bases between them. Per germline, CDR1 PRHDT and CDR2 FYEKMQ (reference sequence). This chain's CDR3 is CASSFQGNYEQYF. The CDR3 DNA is TGTGCCAGCAGCTTTCAGGGTAACTACGAGCAGTACTTC.

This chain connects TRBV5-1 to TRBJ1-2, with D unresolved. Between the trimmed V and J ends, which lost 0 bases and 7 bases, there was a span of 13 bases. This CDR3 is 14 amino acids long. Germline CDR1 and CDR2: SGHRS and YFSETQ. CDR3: CASSLDGSRVGYTF. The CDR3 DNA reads TGCGCCAGCAGCTTGGATGGGAGTCGAGTTGGCTACACCTTC.

CDR3 in DNA: TGTGCCAGCAGTCCGGGGCCCTATCAGCCCCAGCATTTT. It is translated as CASSPGPYQPQHF. V usage is TRBV9 and J usage is TRBJ1-5; D is perhaps TRBD1 (5 bases). V was pared by 5 bases and J by 5 bases, with 11 bases between. CDR1 is SGDLS and CDR2 is YYNGEE in the germline V gene. The CDR3 totals 13 residues.

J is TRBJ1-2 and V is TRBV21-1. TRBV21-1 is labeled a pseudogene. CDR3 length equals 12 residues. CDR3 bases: TGTGCCAGCAGCGAAAGGGTGGGACGGCGAACCTTC. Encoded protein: CASSERVGRRTF.

The CDR3 DNA is TGTGCCACCAGCAGTAGGAGGAACTCCTACAATGAGCAGTTCTTC. It is translated as CATSSRRNSYNEQFF. The V gene is TRBV15, the J gene TRBJ2-1; weak D call: TRBD2 (5 bases). The CDR3 totals 15 residues. Germline V gene data show CDR1 as LNHNV and CDR2 as YYDKDF (reference sequence). Trimming left V 3 bases short and J 0 bases short, with 9 bases between. The complete variable domain, with remaining parts taken from reference TRBV15 and TRBJ2-1, reads DAMVIQNPRYQVTQFGKPVTLSCSQTLNHNVMYWYQQKSSQAPKLLFHYYDKDFNNEADTPDNFQSRRPNTSFCFLDIRSPGLGDTAMYLCATSSRRNSYNEQFFGPGTRLTVL.

CDR3 region: CASTSGQRLANYGYTF. The CDR3 region has the DNA TGTGCCAGTACTAGCGGACAGCGCTTAGCTAACTATGGCTACACCTTC. The chain recombines TRBV19 with TRBJ1-2, with D tentatively TRBD1 (6 bases). Looked up from germline, CDR1 is LNHDA and CDR2 is SQIVND (reference sequence). The germline V and J ends were trimmed by 7 bases and 0 bases, with 18 bases remaining between them. The CDR3 sequence is 16 residues long. The entire variable domain, with the rest obtained from reference TRBV19 and TRBJ1-2, is as follows: DGGITQSPKYLFRKEGQNVTLSCEQNLNHDAMYWYRQDPGQGLRLIYYSQIVNDFQKGDIAEGYSVSREKKESFPLTVTSAQKNPTAFYLCASTSGQRLANYGYTFGSGTRLTVV.

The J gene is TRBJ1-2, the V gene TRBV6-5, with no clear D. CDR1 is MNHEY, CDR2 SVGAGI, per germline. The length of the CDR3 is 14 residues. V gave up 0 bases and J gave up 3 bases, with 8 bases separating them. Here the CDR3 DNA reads TGTGCCAGCAGTTACTCGACGGACCACTATGGCTACACCTTC. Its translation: CASSYSTDHYGYTF.

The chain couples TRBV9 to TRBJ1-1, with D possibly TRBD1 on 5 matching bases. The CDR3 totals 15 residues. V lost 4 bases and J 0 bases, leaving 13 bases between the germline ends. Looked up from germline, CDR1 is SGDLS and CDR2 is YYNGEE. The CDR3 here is CASSPRQHMNTEAFF. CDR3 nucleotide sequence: TGTGCCAGCAGCCCCCGACAGCACATGAACACTGAAGCTTTCTTT.

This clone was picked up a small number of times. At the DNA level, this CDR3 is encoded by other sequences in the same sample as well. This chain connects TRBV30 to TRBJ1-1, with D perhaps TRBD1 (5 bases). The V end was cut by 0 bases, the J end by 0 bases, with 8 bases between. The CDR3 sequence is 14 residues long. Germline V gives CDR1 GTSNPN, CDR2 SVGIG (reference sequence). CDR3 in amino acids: CAWSVTGLNTEAFF. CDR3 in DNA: TGTGCCTGGAGTGTCACAGGACTGAACACTGAAGCTTTCTTT.

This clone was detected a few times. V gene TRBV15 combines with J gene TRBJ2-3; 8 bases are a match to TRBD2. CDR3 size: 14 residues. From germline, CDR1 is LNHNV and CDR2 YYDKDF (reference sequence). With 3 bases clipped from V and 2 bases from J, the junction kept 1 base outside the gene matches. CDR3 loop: CATSRRGVTDTQYF. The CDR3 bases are TGTGCCACCAGCAGGCGGGGGGTCACAGATACGCAGTATTTT. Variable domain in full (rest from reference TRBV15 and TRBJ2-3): DAMVIQNPRYQVTQFGKPVTLSCSQTLNHNVMYWYQQKSSQAPKLLFHYYDKDFNNEADTPDNFQSRRPNTSFCFLDIRSPGLGDTAMYLCATSRRGVTDTQYFGPGTRLTVL.

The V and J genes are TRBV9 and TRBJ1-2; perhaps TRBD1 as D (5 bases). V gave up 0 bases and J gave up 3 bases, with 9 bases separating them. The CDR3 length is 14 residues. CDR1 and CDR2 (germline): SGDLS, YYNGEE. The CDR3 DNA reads TGTGCCAGCAGCGTAGGAGGCAGGGACTATGGCTACACCTTC. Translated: CASSVGGRDYGYTF.

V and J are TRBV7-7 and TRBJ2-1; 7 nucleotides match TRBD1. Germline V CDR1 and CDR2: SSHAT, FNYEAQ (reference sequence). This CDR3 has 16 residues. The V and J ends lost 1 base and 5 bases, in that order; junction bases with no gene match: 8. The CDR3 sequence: CASSLDIRDSNNEQFF. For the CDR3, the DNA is TGTGCCAGCAGCTTAGATATAAGGGACAGCAACAATGAGCAGTTCTTC.

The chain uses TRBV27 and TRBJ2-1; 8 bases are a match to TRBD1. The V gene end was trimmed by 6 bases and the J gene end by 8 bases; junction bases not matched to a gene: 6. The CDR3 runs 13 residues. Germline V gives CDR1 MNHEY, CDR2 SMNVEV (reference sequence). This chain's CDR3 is CASRDRGSDEQFF. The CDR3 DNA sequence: TGTGCCAGCAGAGACAGGGGTTCCGATGAGCAGTTCTTC.

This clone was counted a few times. CDR3: CSATRSSYEQYF. Here the CDR3 DNA reads TGCAGCGCTACACGGAGCTCCTACGAGCAGTACTTC. The V gene is TRBV29-1, the J gene TRBJ2-7; D gene ambiguous. This CDR3 is built from 12 residues. Germline loops: CDR1 SQVTM, CDR2 ANQGSEA. The V end lost 7 bases, the J end lost 0 bases, and 10 bases lay between the germline ends.

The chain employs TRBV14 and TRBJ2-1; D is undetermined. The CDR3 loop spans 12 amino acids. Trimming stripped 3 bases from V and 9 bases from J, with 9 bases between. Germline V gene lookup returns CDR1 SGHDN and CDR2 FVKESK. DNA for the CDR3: TGTGCCAGCAGCCATTATATTGGTGAGCAGTTCTTC. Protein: CASSHYIGEQFF.